This TCR beta chain was found in a study of cytomegalovirus exposure and HLA in healthy donors. The primer mix had 60 Vbeta and 13 Jbeta primers. TCRdb's table, derived via immunoSEQ multiplex PCR, lists solely in-frame clones and lacks some. The repertoire holds fewer than 250,000 clones, with about 74% as singletons. The CDR3 has 14 amino acids. Losses at the gene ends were 1 base for V and 5 bases for J; bases not matched to a gene: 4. Germline V gives CDR1 GTSNPN, CDR2 SVGIG (reference sequence). With respect to this clone: Antigen: not known.

Findings and limits, study-wide: Most subjects had HLA-A and HLA-B alleles reportedly predicted accurately by TCR beta sequences. DRB1 showed the most TCR associations and HLA-C the fewest in a later analysis, as rates varied by HLA locus. Most CMV-associated TCR beta chains appeared HLA-restricted in a later analysis.

The sample was PBMCs. The chain couples TRBV30 to TRBJ2-3; the match to TRBD2 covers 9 bases. The receptor's source is a woman in her thirties in good health and CMV-seronegative. The CDR3 region has the DNA TGTGCCTGGAGTGCTAGCGGGGTGAAAGATACGCAGTATTTT. It yields the protein CAWSASGVKDTQYF.